This T cell receptor beta chain was documented in a study of radiotherapy plus CTLA-4 blockade in lung cancer. CDR3 length: 15 amino acids. Trimming took 2 bases from V and 3 from J; bases not matched to a gene: 1. Germline values: CDR1 MNHEY, CDR2 SVGAGI. TCRdb's table, derived via immunoSEQ multiplex PCR, lists solely in-frame clones and lacks some. The sample lists about 45,000 clones; almost 65% were seen once. This sequence originates from a human donor with non-small cell lung cancer who had a partial response to radiotherapy plus ipilimumab. Sequenced material: peripheral blood, taken from a patient treated with radiotherapy plus ipilimumab. The chain employs TRBV6-5 and TRBJ1-2; 12 bases align to TRBD1. CDR3 amino acids: CASSYGTGGYYGYTF. As DNA, the CDR3 is TGTGCCAGCAGTTACGGGACAGGGGGCTACTATGGCTACACCTTC.